These 27 T cell receptor beta chains originate from one sample sequenced in a study of OX40 agonist ivuxolimab in advanced cancers. Profiled with immunoSEQ multiplex PCR; TCRdb holds only in-frame clones, not every one. The repertoire has 20,000 to 25,000 clones, approximately 90% of them found once; the top ten carry roughly a tenth. Sequencing was performed on CD4+ or CD8+ T cells sorted from blood, taken in a trial of the OX40 agonist ivuxolimab. The receptors originated from an adult with an advanced solid tumor such as melanoma, head and neck, liver or kidney cancer.

As DNA, the CDR3 is TGTGCCAGCAGCTCGACTAGCGGGGGCCCGCGGACCGGGGAGCTGTTTTTT. Translation: CASSSTSGGPRTGELFF. The J gene is TRBJ2-2, the V gene TRBV7-2; TRBD2 aligns across 12 bases. Germline-derived CDR1 and CDR2 are SGHTA and FQGNSA. The CDR3 loop spans 17 amino acids. Trimming took 4 bases from V and 5 from J; bases not matched to a gene: 8. The variable domain in full, completed from reference TRBV7-2 and TRBJ2-2, reads GAGVSQSPSNKVTEKGKDVELRCDPISGHTALYWYRQSLGQGLEFLIYFQGNSAPDKSGLPSDRFSAERTGGSVSTLTIQRTQQEDSAVYLCASSSTSGGPRTGELFFGEGSRLTVL.

The table lists this clone with a count of one. This sequence joins TRBV7-9 and TRBJ1-1; 10 bases map to TRBD1. Germline V gene sequence: CDR1 SEHNR, CDR2 FQNEAQ (reference sequence). The CDR3 consists of 14 residues. The junction had 7 bases not matched to a gene; V was cut back by 7 bases and J by 5 bases. The CDR3 region is CASTRTGGHTEAFF. The CDR3 nucleotides read TGTGCCAGCACCCGGACAGGGGGGCATACTGAAGCTTTCTTT. The whole variable domain, filled in from reference TRBV7-9 and TRBJ1-1, reads DTGVSQNPRHKITKRGQNVTFRCDPISEHNRLYWYRQTLGQGPEFLTYFQNEAQLEKSRLLSDRFSAERPKGSFSTLEIQRTEQGDSAMYLCASTRTGGHTEAFFGQGTRLTVV.

The chain couples TRBV27 to TRBJ2-3; D is possibly TRBD1 (6 bases). Germline V gene data show CDR1 as MNHEY and CDR2 as SMNVEV (reference sequence). The CDR3 has 15 amino acids. V lost 6 bases and J 2 bases, leaving 15 bases between the germline ends. The DNA for the CDR3 is TGTGCCAGCAGAATCCTACAGGGCTCCACAGATACGCAGTATTTT. Its translation is CASRILQGSTDTQYF.

This sequence joins TRBV9 and TRBJ2-7; the D is unclear. Germline lookup yields CDR1 SGDLS and CDR2 YYNGEE. This CDR3 spans 14 amino acids. V was cut by 2 bases and J by 0 bases, with 9 bases left in between. Here the CDR3 DNA reads TGTGCCAGCAGCGTGGGCGGCTACTCCTACGAGCAGTACTTC. This sequence encodes CASSVGGYSYEQYF.

This clone came up a few times. The chain is built from TRBV27 and TRBJ1-5, with D possibly being TRBD1 (6 bases). The V end lost 0 bases, the J end lost 4 bases, and 10 bases lay between the germline ends. This CDR3 contains 15 residues. CDR1 and CDR2 from the germline V gene are MNHEY and SMNVEV (reference sequence). CDR3 amino acids: CASSLSHRANQPQHF. The CDR3 DNA reads as TGTGCCAGCAGTTTATCGCACAGGGCGAATCAGCCCCAGCATTTT.

This chain joins TRBV9 and TRBJ2-7; 8 nucleotides agree with TRBD1. CDR1 and CDR2 from the germline V gene are SGDLS and YYNGEE. The CDR3 loop spans 14 amino acids. V shed 4 bases and J 3 bases; nucleotides not matched to a gene: 6. The CDR3 DNA is TGTGCCAGCAGCCCACCCGACAGGGGCTACGAGCAGTACTTC. It translates to CASSPPDRGYEQYF.

With respect to this clone: At one end, the junction sequence differs from germline, possibly due to a read error. V usage is TRBV4-1 and J usage is TRBJ2-3, with D maybe TRBD2 (5 bases). This CDR3 region has 12 residues. Looked up from germline, CDR1 is MGHRA and CDR2 is YSYEKL. Here the CDR3 DNA reads TGCGCCAGCAGCGAAGTACTAGATGCGCAGTATTTT. Translating it yields CASSEVLDAQYF.

This clone showed up just once. CDR3 nucleotides: TGTGCCAGCAGCCTGGGGACGGCCGCCTACGAGCAGTACTTC. The encoded protein is CASSLGTAAYEQYF. The J gene is TRBJ2-7, the V gene TRBV11-2; possibly TRBD1 or TRBD2 for D (5 bases each). Germline V gives CDR1 SGHAT, CDR2 FQNNGV. The CDR3 extends over 14 amino acids. Trimming removed 5 bases from V and 2 bases from J, with 13 bases in between.

V is TRBV7-2 and J is TRBJ1-3; D is uncertain. V lost 2 bases and J 1 base, leaving 15 bases between the germline ends. Germline V lookup: CDR1 SGHTA, CDR2 FQGNSA. The CDR3 loop spans 17 amino acids. This CDR3 is CASSLIFQPASGNTIYF. The DNA for the CDR3 is TGTGCCAGCAGCTTAATTTTCCAGCCAGCGTCTGGAAACACCATATATTTT.

This clone occurred once. The rearrangement joins TRBV5-5 to TRBJ2-7, with D perhaps TRBD1 (6 bases). V was cut by 3 bases and J by 2 bases, with 9 bases left in between. Germline loops: CDR1 SGHKS, CDR2 YYEKEE (reference sequence). This CDR3 comprises 13 residues. The CDR3 DNA reads TGTGCCAGCAGCTGGGGGCCTGCCTACGAGCAGTACTTC. This codes for CASSWGPAYEQYF.

The gene calls are TRBV5-6 and TRBJ1-1; D unclear. V was clipped by 0 bases and J by 5 bases, with 8 bases between them. Per germline, CDR1 SGHDT and CDR2 YYEEEE. The CDR3 loop spans 13 amino acids. CDR3 amino acids: CASSLGPGTEAFF. The CDR3 DNA sequence: TGTGCCAGCAGCTTGGGTCCTGGGACTGAAGCTTTCTTT.

The rearrangement joins TRBV5-4 to TRBJ1-1; possibly TRBD1 for D (5 bases). The CDR3 totals 18 residues. Trimming cost V 0 bases and J 6 bases, with 24 bases left between them. Germline CDR1 reads SGHNT; CDR2 reads YYREEE (reference sequence). The CDR3 DNA reads TGTGCCAGCAGCTTGGAGTTTGGGTCGGGGCAGGGTACTTCTGAAGCTTTCTTT. Protein: CASSLEFGSGQGTSEAFF.

The gene calls are TRBV7-8 and TRBJ2-1, with 11 bases aligning to TRBD2. Germline lookup yields CDR1 SGHVS and CDR2 FQNEAQ. The CDR3 spans 16 residues. Germline trimming cut 5 bases from V and 9 bases from J; bases unmatched to any gene: 12. In nucleotides, the CDR3 is TGTGCCAGCAGCCCTCATAGCGGGAGGGGGCAGGGTGAGCAGTTCTTC. Translation gives CASSPHSGRGQGEQFF.

The chain is built from TRBV15 and TRBJ2-1, with TRBD2 matching 7 bases. J lost 6 bases, V lost 1 base, and 3 bases had no gene match. Germline V gene data show CDR1 as LNHNV and CDR2 as YYDKDF (reference sequence). There are 14 residues in the CDR3. The CDR3 is CATSRVSGGNEQFF. The CDR3 region has the DNA TGTGCCACCAGCAGAGTTTCGGGGGGCAATGAGCAGTTCTTC.

The chain links TRBV7-9 to TRBJ2-7; D gene uncertain. From germline, CDR1 is SEHNR and CDR2 FQNEAQ (reference sequence). The V and J ends lost 5 bases and 7 bases respectively, with 12 bases between them. There are 12 residues in the CDR3. The CDR3 region is CASSPAFREQYF. The CDR3 nucleotides are TGTGCCAGCAGCCCCGCATTCCGGGAGCAGTACTTC. Complete variable domain (other parts from reference TRBV7-9 and TRBJ2-7): DTGVSQNPRHKITKRGQNVTFRCDPISEHNRLYWYRQTLGQGPEFLTYFQNEAQLEKSRLLSDRFSAERPKGSFSTLEIQRTEQGDSAMYLCASSPAFREQYFGPGTRLTVT.

Written as DNA, the CDR3 is TGTGCCAGCAGCTTAAGGGGGGGGTTTCAAACCTACGAGCAGTACTTC. This codes for CASSLRGGFQTYEQYF. The V gene is TRBV13, the J gene TRBJ2-7; D possibly corresponds to TRBD2 (7 bases). Germline loops: CDR1 PRHDT, CDR2 FYEKMQ (reference sequence). Deletions cut 2 bases from V and 2 bases from J, with 16 bases between. The length of the CDR3 is 16 residues.

This rearrangement joins TRBV5-1 to TRBJ2-5, with a weak D call TRBD1 (6 bases). Germline CDR1 is SGHRS and CDR2 is YFSETQ. This CDR3 is built from 15 residues. The germline V and J ends were trimmed by 3 bases and 4 bases, with 16 bases remaining between them. CDR3 sequence: CASSWNREFPETQYF. The CDR3 DNA reads TGCGCCAGCAGCTGGAACAGGGAGTTCCCAGAGACCCAGTACTTC.

The gene calls are TRBV6-5 and TRBJ2-1; D is ambiguous. V gave up 6 bases and J gave up 6 bases, with 15 bases separating them. In germline, CDR1 is MNHEY, CDR2 SVGAGI. The CDR3 has 14 amino acids. This chain's CDR3 is CASSPLTGFNEQFF. In nucleotides, the CDR3 is TGTGCCAGCAGCCCACTGACTGGCTTCAATGAGCAGTTCTTC.

The J gene is TRBJ2-1, the V gene TRBV6-5; the match to TRBD2 covers 7 bases. V trimming: 8 bases; J trimming: 10 bases; junction bases outside the gene matches: 11. CDR1 and CDR2 from the germline V gene are MNHEY and SVGAGI. The CDR3 is made up of 13 amino acids. CDR3 sequence: CASGGSGPGEQFF. CDR3 in DNA: TGTGCCAGCGGGGGTAGCGGGCCGGGGGAGCAGTTCTTC.

This clone was seen a single time. This chain connects TRBV7-9 to TRBJ2-5; possibly TRBD2 for D (6 bases). The J call may be in error: the DNA end matches TRBJ2-7 better. The germline CDR1 and CDR2 sequences are SEHNR and FQNEAQ (reference sequence). CDR3 size: 14 residues. In DNA form, the CDR3 reads TGTGCCAGCAGCTTAGATTTAGCGGCTTACGAGCAGTACTTC. Protein sequence: CASSLDLAAYEQYF.

The rearrangement uses TRBV2 and TRBJ2-2; D might be TRBD1 (6 bases). The CDR3 is 17 amino acids. The V and J ends lost 7 bases and 4 bases respectively, with 22 bases between them. Germline V gives CDR1 SNHLY, CDR2 FYNNEI. The CDR3 loop is CASKYKPGQPGTGELFF. In DNA form, the CDR3 reads TGTGCCAGCAAGTACAAACCCGGACAGCCAGGCACCGGGGAGCTGTTTTTT.

The gene calls are TRBV5-6 and TRBJ1-1; possible D gene TRBD1, 5 bases. The V gene lost 4 bases and the J gene lost 4 bases, with 11 bases spanning the gap. The CDR3 sequence is 13 residues long. Looked up from germline, CDR1 is SGHDT and CDR2 is YYEEEE. The CDR3 region has the DNA TGTGCCAGCAGCCCGGGGCTGAGCACTGAAGCTTTCTTT. As protein: CASSPGLSTEAFF.

The chain employs TRBV4-1 and TRBJ2-1; D not certain. This CDR3 is 16 amino acids long. CDR1 and CDR2 (germline): MGHRA, YSYEKL. V gave up 6 bases and J gave up 0 bases, with 15 bases separating them. The CDR3 loop reads CASRQPGRSSYNEQFF. The CDR3, as DNA: TGCGCCAGCAGACAACCGGGCCGAAGCTCCTACAATGAGCAGTTCTTC.

The chain has TRBV5-1 and TRBJ2-1; D is perhaps TRBD1 (5 bases). This CDR3 comprises 16 residues. Trimming took 4 bases from V and 2 from J, leaving 16 bases between them. CDR1 and CDR2 from the germline V gene are SGHRS and YFSETQ. The CDR3 loop is CASSAPDSPPYNEQFF. In DNA form, the CDR3 reads TGCGCCAGCAGCGCCCCCGACAGCCCTCCCTACAATGAGCAGTTCTTC.

The chain couples TRBV23-1 to TRBJ2-3, with 7 nucleotides matching TRBD1. TRBV23-1 is an ORF; its function is uncertain. The CDR3 covers 13 residues. V trimming: 4 bases; J trimming: 3 bases; junction bases outside the gene matches: 1. In DNA, the CDR3 is TGCGCCAGCAGTCCACAGGGGACAGATACGCAGTATTTT. This translates into CASSPQGTDTQYF.

The V and J genes are TRBV11-3 and TRBJ2-6, with unresolved D. CDR1 is SGHNT and CDR2 is YENEEA in the germline V gene. This CDR3 has 13 amino acids. V gave up 4 bases and J gave up 3 bases, with 4 bases separating them. CDR3 residues: CASSSVGANVLTF. CDR3 coding DNA: TGTGCCAGCAGCTCTGTTGGGGCCAACGTCCTGACTTTC.

The chain uses TRBV30 and TRBJ2-3, with TRBD2 matching over 8 bases. The V and J ends lost 2 bases and 5 bases, in that order; junction bases with no gene match: 12. Germline assignment: CDR1 GTSNPN and CDR2 SVGIG (reference sequence). The CDR3 loop spans 16 amino acids. CDR3 DNA: TGTGCCTGGAGTTCCCGGAGCGGGAGTTGGGTAGATACGCAGTATTTT. This codes for CAWSSRSGSWVDTQYF.